A single sample is the source of the 32 T cell receptor beta chains below, sequenced in a study of cytomegalovirus exposure and HLA in healthy donors. The primer mix had 60 Vbeta and 13 Jbeta primers. Here immunoSEQ multiplex PCR was the method, and the copy in TCRdb shows in-frame clones only, minus some. This table holds 60,000 to 95,000 clones, around 73% found once. The sample was PBMCs. Receptors were obtained from a woman between 40 and 55 years old in good health and CMV-seropositive.

The chain is built from TRBV7-2 and TRBJ2-1, with D possibly matching TRBD2 (5 bases). Per the germline V gene, CDR1 is SGHTA and CDR2 is FQGNSA. Trimming cost V 5 bases and J 3 bases, with 17 bases left between them. The CDR3 runs 16 residues. In nucleotides, the CDR3 is TGTGCCAGCAGCCCCTCTACCGGGGTTAACTACAATGAGCAGTTCTTC. As protein: CASSPSTGVNYNEQFF.

This clone was seen more than once but under ten times. The rearrangement links TRBV10-3 to TRBJ1-2; the D gene is possibly TRBD1 (5 bases). Germline CDR1 ENHRY, CDR2 SYGVKD. The CDR3 has 13 amino acids. Trimming took off 5 bases at V and 2 bases at J, with 9 bases between the two ends. The CDR3 loop is CAISFGGNYGYTF. Written as DNA, the CDR3 is TGTGCCATCAGTTTTGGGGGGAACTATGGCTACACCTTC.

The rearrangement links TRBV11-1 to TRBJ1-1, with a tentative D call TRBD1 (6 bases). The CDR3 has 13 residues. Trimming took off 5 bases at V and 5 bases at J, with 12 bases between the two ends. The germline CDR1 and CDR2 sequences are SGHAT and FQDESV (reference sequence). The CDR3, as DNA: TGTGCCAGCAGCGTAACAGGGTGGACTGAAGCTTTCTTT. Translated: CASSVTGWTEAFF.

The V gene is TRBV28, the J gene TRBJ1-2; perhaps TRBD1 as D (5 bases). The V end was cut by 6 bases, the J end by 8 bases, with 13 bases between. In germline, CDR1 is MDHEN, CDR2 SYDVKM. The CDR3 contains 12 residues. This CDR3 reads CASRTGERGYTF. CDR3 DNA: TGTGCCAGCAGGACGGGGGAGCGGGGCTACACCTTC.

This chain links TRBV6-6 with TRBJ1-5; 9 nucleotides line up with TRBD1. The length of the CDR3 is 15 residues. Germline CDR1 is MNHNY and CDR2 is SVGAGI (reference sequence). The junction had 5 bases not matched to a gene; V was cut back by 2 bases and J by 6 bases. CDR3 sequence: CASSYGTGNGQPQHF. The CDR3 region has the DNA TGTGCCAGCAGTTACGGGACAGGGAACGGTCAGCCCCAGCATTTT.

In DNA form, the CDR3 reads TGTGCCTGGAGTGCCACCGGGGGTACTGAAGCTTTCTTT. This codes for CAWSATGGTEAFF. The genes are TRBV30 and TRBJ1-1, with D tentatively TRBD1 (5 bases). V was clipped by 1 base and J by 5 bases, with 11 bases between them. This CDR3 spans 13 amino acids. Germline V lookup: CDR1 GTSNPN, CDR2 SVGIG (reference sequence).

The chain combines TRBV2 with TRBJ2-7; 8 nucleotides agree with TRBD2. The ends lost 2 bases at V and 2 bases at J; junction bases unmatched: 2. CDR3 size: 14 residues. Looked up from germline, CDR1 is SNHLY and CDR2 is FYNNEI. The CDR3 DNA sequence: TGTGCCAGCAGTGAACGTAGCGGGGCCTACGAGCAGTACTTC. It codes for CASSERSGAYEQYF. The full variable domain, with the rest looked up from reference TRBV2 and TRBJ2-7, is EPEVTQTPSHQVTQMGQEVILRCVPISNHLYFYWYRQILGQKVEFLVSFYNNEISEKSEIFDDQFSVERPDGSNFTLKIRSTKLEDSAMYFCASSERSGAYEQYFGPGTRLTVT.

V usage is TRBV19 and J usage is TRBJ1-1, with TRBD1 matching over 7 bases. The CDR3 covers 15 residues. J was trimmed by 11 bases and V by 4 bases; bases with no gene match: 16. Per germline, CDR1 LNHDA and CDR2 SQIVND (reference sequence). The CDR3 DNA reads as TGTGCCAGTAGTAGGGGATACAGGGGCCTAACCCCGGCTTTCTTT. Its translation: CASSRGYRGLTPAFF.

This chain links TRBV21-1 with TRBJ2-1; TRBD1, as called in the table, went unchecked against the DNA. TRBV21-1 is noted as a pseudogene. The CDR3 loop spans 15 amino acids. The CDR3 here is CASSPLGTVNNEQFF. The DNA of the CDR3 is TGTGCCAGCAGCCCCCTAGGGACAGTCAACAATGAGCAGTTCTTC.

This clone was observed a few times. The V call is TRBV27, the J call TRBJ2-7; 7 positions agree with TRBD1. The CDR3 totals 14 residues. Germline assignment: CDR1 MNHEY and CDR2 SMNVEV (reference sequence). Unmatched junction bases numbered 3, after V lost 2 bases and J lost 2 bases. CDR3 amino acids: CASSLGTVPYEQYF. The CDR3 bases are TGTGCCAGCAGTTTAGGGACAGTCCCCTACGAGCAGTACTTC.

This clone was detected only a few times. The chain uses TRBV7-2 and TRBJ2-7; possibly TRBD2 for D (7 bases). This CDR3 contains 18 residues. Per the germline V gene, CDR1 is SGHTA and CDR2 is FQGNSA. V was pared by 11 bases and J by 4 bases, with 33 bases between. The CDR3 nucleotides are TGTGCCTCCCCCGTAGGGGGTCTCACCTGGGAGGGCAGATACGAGCAGTACTTC. Translated: CASPVGGLTWEGRYEQYF.

This chain joins TRBV27 and TRBJ1-5; 8 positions match TRBD1. Trimming at V came to 2 bases and at J to 6 bases, leaving 3 bases not matched to a gene. In germline, CDR1 is MNHEY, CDR2 SMNVEV (reference sequence). The CDR3 contains 14 residues. The CDR3 loop is CASSLQGAGQPQHF. CDR3 DNA: TGTGCCAGCAGTTTACAGGGGGCGGGTCAGCCCCAGCATTTT.

The CDR3 DNA follows: TGTGCCAGCAGCTCCGGGACATACGCCTACGAGCAGTACTTC. This sequence encodes CASSSGTYAYEQYF. The chain carries TRBV7-9 and TRBJ2-7, with D maybe TRBD1 (6 bases). The V gene's germline CDR1 is SEHNR and CDR2 FQNEAQ (reference sequence). This CDR3 has 14 residues. Trimming stripped 4 bases from V and 2 bases from J, with 12 bases between.

The V gene is TRBV15, the J gene TRBJ2-7; TRBD2 matches 7 bases. The germline CDR1 and CDR2 sequences are LNHNV and YYDKDF (reference sequence). Trimming removed 5 bases from V and 6 bases from J; junction bases left unmatched: 7. The CDR3 length is 13 residues. This chain's CDR3 is CATSPGGGVEQYF. CDR3 coding DNA: TGTGCCACCAGCCCCGGGGGAGGGGTCGAGCAGTACTTC.

This clone has just a few counts. The rearrangement uses TRBV2 and TRBJ1-5, with 7 nucleotides matching TRBD1. Germline V gene data show CDR1 as SNHLY and CDR2 as FYNNEI. V dropped 8 bases and J dropped 1; count of bases not matched to a gene: 5. The CDR3 loop spans 14 amino acids. The CDR3 DNA is TGTGCCAGCCAGGGGGTAATCAGCAATCAGCCCCAGCATTTT. Amino acid sequence: CASQGVISNQPQHF.

This rearrangement joins TRBV6-4 to TRBJ2-3; TRBD2 aligns across 10 bases. The germline CDR1 and CDR2 sequences are MRHNA and SNTAGT. There are 15 residues in the CDR3. The junction had 4 bases not matched to a gene; V was cut back by 0 bases and J by 7 bases. The CDR3 protein is CASSDSSGGANTQYF. In DNA form, the CDR3 reads TGTGCCAGCAGTGACTCGAGCGGGGGGGCAAATACGCAGTATTTT.

This chain uses TRBV6-1 with TRBJ2-1, with D possibly matching TRBD2 (7 bases). This CDR3 is 15 amino acids long. Germline V CDR1 and CDR2: MNHNS, SASEGT. The V gene lost 1 base and the J gene lost 7 bases, with 14 bases spanning the gap. The CDR3 here is CASSEGSGGGNEQFF. The CDR3 region has the DNA TGTGCCAGCAGTGAAGGATCGGGGGGCGGGAATGAGCAGTTCTTC.

In its sample, this clone is medium-sized. This chain connects TRBV6-5 to TRBJ1-1; 7 bases agree with TRBD1. Germline lookup yields CDR1 MNHEY and CDR2 SVGAGI. This CDR3 comprises 12 residues. Trimming cost V 5 bases and J 11 bases; bases outside gene matches: 8. This CDR3 reads CASSTRQGSAFF. For the CDR3, the DNA is TGTGCCAGCAGTACCCGACAGGGATCTGCTTTCTTT.

The chain carries TRBV23-1 and TRBJ2-2; 8 bases map to TRBD1. Being an ORF, TRBV23-1 has a function that is uncertain. The CDR3 has 17 amino acids. Trimming at V came to 4 bases and at J to 5 bases, leaving 12 bases not matched to a gene. For the CDR3, the DNA is TGCGCCAGCAGTCCTACACCCACGGGACAGGCTACCGGGGAGCTGTTTTTT. Protein product: CASSPTPTGQATGELFF.

This clone appeared a few times. This chain connects TRBV5-4 to TRBJ1-1; D is unresolved. Between the trimmed V and J ends, which lost 0 bases and 8 bases, there was a span of 8 bases. This CDR3 region has 12 residues. Per the germline V gene, CDR1 is SGHNT and CDR2 is YYREEE (reference sequence). This CDR3 reads CASSLVDSEAFF. CDR3 bases: TGTGCCAGCAGCTTGGTGGACTCAGAAGCTTTCTTT.

V and J are TRBV7-2 and TRBJ2-6; tentative D call: TRBD1 (5 bases). This CDR3 is 17 amino acids long. Germline assignment: CDR1 SGHTA and CDR2 FQGNSA. Deletions cut 2 bases from V and 2 bases from J, with 13 bases between. The CDR3 reads CASSLTGTLPGANVLTF. The DNA of the CDR3 is TGTGCCAGCAGCTTAACAGGAACGCTCCCTGGGGCCAACGTCCTGACTTTC.

This clone occurred a few times. The rearrangement links TRBV6-1 to TRBJ2-5, with D unclear. The germline gives CDR1 MNHNS, CDR2 SASEGT. V gave up 2 bases and J gave up 7 bases, with 17 bases separating them. The CDR3 runs to 15 residues. This CDR3 reads CASSESGSSRATQYF. DNA of the CDR3: TGTGCCAGCAGTGAATCTGGTAGTAGCAGAGCGACCCAGTACTTC.

This clone was counted between two and nine times. Its ends do not fully match the called genes, so a read error is possible. The rearrangement uses TRBV28 and TRBJ2-1; D possibly corresponds to TRBD1 (6 bases). Per the germline V gene, CDR1 is MDHEN and CDR2 is SYDVKM. The CDR3 length is 14 residues. This CDR3 is CATSLGTSYNEQFF. In DNA, the CDR3 is TGTGCCACCAGTTTGGGGACATCCTACAATGAGCAGTTCTTC.

V usage is TRBV6-6 and J usage is TRBJ1-5; D is perhaps TRBD1 (5 bases). Trimming took off 5 bases at V and 3 bases at J, with 8 bases between the two ends. Germline V lookup: CDR1 MNHNY, CDR2 SVGAGI (reference sequence). The CDR3 is 13 amino acids. CDR3 coding DNA: TGTGCCAGCAGTCAGGACAACAATCAGCCCCAGCATTTT. Amino acid sequence: CASSQDNNQPQHF.

The J gene is TRBJ1-1, the V gene TRBV7-9; D remains ambiguous. This CDR3 has 13 amino acids. Per the germline V gene, CDR1 is SEHNR and CDR2 is FQNEAQ (reference sequence). V lost 1 base, J lost 8 bases, and 11 bases lay in between. Here the CDR3 DNA reads TGTGCCAGCAGCTTAGGACGAGAGGTGGAAGCTTTCTTT. Translation: CASSLGREVEAFF.

The chain joins TRBV5-1 to TRBJ1-4; the match to TRBD1 covers 10 bases. The germline V gene encodes CDR1 SGHRS and CDR2 YFSETQ. This CDR3 is 14 amino acids long. Trimming at V came to 5 bases and at J to 6 bases, leaving 4 bases not matched to a gene. The CDR3 bases are TGCGCCAGCAGGACCGGGACAGGGGATGAAAAACTGTTTTTT. Protein sequence: CASRTGTGDEKLFF.

This rearrangement joins TRBV2 to TRBJ1-2; D gene unclear. This CDR3 has 13 residues. Trimming cost V 2 bases and J 5 bases, with 9 bases left between them. Germline V gene lookup returns CDR1 SNHLY and CDR2 FYNNEI. The CDR3 region is CASSEITVYGYTF. The CDR3 region has the DNA TGTGCCAGCAGTGAAATAACAGTTTATGGCTACACCTTC.

This clone was seen more than once but under ten times. The chain carries TRBV2 and TRBJ2-3; D gene uncertain. The germline CDR1 and CDR2 sequences are SNHLY and FYNNEI. This CDR3 spans 13 amino acids. The germline V and J ends were trimmed by 4 bases and 3 bases, with 8 bases remaining between them. The CDR3 DNA reads TGTGCCAGCAGTGTGGAGCAAACAGATACGCAGTATTTT. Translation: CASSVEQTDTQYF.

The rearrangement joins TRBV2 to TRBJ2-3; 7 bases are shared with TRBD1. This CDR3 is 14 amino acids long. Germline V gives CDR1 SNHLY, CDR2 FYNNEI. Unmatched junction bases numbered 7, after V lost 8 bases and J lost 2 bases. CDR3: CASGRTGLTDTQYF. CDR3 DNA sequence: TGTGCCAGCGGCCGGACAGGCCTCACAGATACGCAGTATTTT.

The chain has TRBV27 and TRBJ2-1; D unclear. This CDR3 has 13 residues. The V gene lost 2 bases and the J gene lost 3 bases, with 5 bases spanning the gap. Germline V lookup: CDR1 MNHEY, CDR2 SMNVEV (reference sequence). The CDR3 DNA follows: TGTGCCAGCAGTTTAGGCCTCTACAATGAGCAGTTCTTC. Translating it yields CASSLGLYNEQFF.

The chain is built from TRBV7-9 and TRBJ1-2, with D unclear. The CDR3 runs to 14 residues. CDR1 and CDR2 (germline): SEHNR, FQNEAQ (reference sequence). Trimming removed 1 base at V and 3 bases at J, with 9 bases between. The CDR3 DNA follows: TGTGCCAGCAGCTTAGGAGGGCAGGACTATGGCTACACCTTC. Protein product: CASSLGGQDYGYTF.

V gene TRBV19 combines with J gene TRBJ2-7; D might be TRBD1 (6 bases). CDR3 size: 12 residues. Germline CDR1 is LNHDA and CDR2 is SQIVND (reference sequence). V lost 10 bases and J lost 3, with 13 bases in between. Here the CDR3 DNA reads TGTGCCACTTCCAGGGGAGACTACGAGCAGTACTTC. Translation: CATSRGDYEQYF.